Following are 30 T cell receptor beta chains from one sample sequenced in a study of shared clonotypes between healthy human individuals. Naive-designated CD8 cells lacked CD45RO, were positively enriched for CCR7, and omitted terminally differentiated effector memory CD45RA+ cells. Sequencing was performed with immunoSEQ multiplex PCR; in TCRdb, only in-frame clones are kept and a portion is missing. The profile shows around 2,000,000 clones, over 85% of them singletons. The sample consisted of naive CD8+ T cells sorted from blood. Receptor source: a man in his late teens or twenties in good health.

This clone was picked up one time. Other DNA sequences of this sample code for an identical CDR3. V is TRBV7-9 and J is TRBJ1-1; tentative D call: TRBD1 (6 bases). Germline values: CDR1 SEHNR, CDR2 FQNEAQ (reference sequence). The CDR3 is 14 residues long. V was clipped by 5 bases and J by 4 bases, with 14 bases between them. CDR3 amino acids: CASSPPRGGTEAFF. The CDR3 region has the DNA TGTGCCAGCAGCCCTCCCAGGGGCGGCACTGAAGCTTTCTTT.

This clone was seen a handful of times. This rearrangement joins TRBV15 to TRBJ1-6, with D unresolved. V shed 5 bases and J shed 7 bases, with 12 bases lying between them. Germline CDR1 reads LNHNV; CDR2 reads YYDKDF (reference sequence). This CDR3 is 14 amino acids long. The DNA of the CDR3 is TGTGCCACCAGCGAGGCAGTGGGAAATTCACCCCTCCACTTT. Translated: CATSEAVGNSPLHF.

This clone was recorded a few times. V usage is TRBV30 and J usage is TRBJ1-5; 7 nucleotides match TRBD1. The germline CDR1 and CDR2 sequences are GTSNPN and SVGIG (reference sequence). This CDR3 has 14 residues. The junction had 7 bases not matched to a gene; V was cut back by 4 bases and J by 4 bases. The CDR3: CAWTLGQENQPQHF. The CDR3 region has the DNA TGTGCCTGGACTTTAGGACAGGAGAATCAGCCCCAGCATTTT.

The chain is built from TRBV4-1 and TRBJ2-2; D gene ambiguous. The CDR3 is made up of 14 amino acids. Germline assignment: CDR1 MGHRA and CDR2 YSYEKL. V gave up 5 bases and J gave up 5 bases, with 12 bases separating them. CDR3 in DNA: TGCGCCAGCAGCTTGCGTAGGGATACCGGGGAGCTGTTTTTT. It is translated as CASSLRRDTGELFF.

The chain links TRBV23-1 to TRBJ1-5; 8 bases line up with TRBD1. TRBV23-1 is an ORF; its function is uncertain. V lost 3 bases, J lost 4 bases, and 5 bases stayed unmatched. The length of the CDR3 is 15 residues. The CDR3 sequence: CASSQSRGHNQPQHF. The CDR3, as DNA: TGCGCCAGCAGTCAGTCCAGGGGGCATAATCAGCCCCAGCATTTT.

The chain carries TRBV2 and TRBJ1-1; D unclear. Trimming took 4 bases from V and 7 from J, leaving 16 bases between them. CDR1 is SNHLY, CDR2 FYNNEI, per germline. CDR3 size: 14 residues. The CDR3 protein is CASSVETPVIEAFF. The DNA for the CDR3 is TGTGCCAGCAGTGTGGAGACACCGGTTATTGAAGCTTTCTTT. The full variable domain, completed using reference TRBV2 and TRBJ1-1, is EPEVTQTPSHQVTQMGQEVILRCVPISNHLYFYWYRQILGQKVEFLVSFYNNEISEKSEIFDDQFSVERPDGSNFTLKIRSTKLEDSAMYFCASSVETPVIEAFFGQGTRLTVV.

This rearrangement joins TRBV4-1 to TRBJ2-7; TRBD1 is a possible D gene (6 bases). This CDR3 spans 12 amino acids. CDR1 and CDR2 from the germline V gene are MGHRA and YSYEKL. V lost 1 base to trimming and J lost 6 bases, with 7 bases between them. CDR3 amino acids: CASSQGTAEQYF. Here the CDR3 DNA reads TGCGCCAGCAGCCAAGGGACAGCCGAGCAGTACTTC.

Note on this clone: Other nucleotide sequences from this sample produce the same CDR3. The J gene is TRBJ2-7, the V gene TRBV9, with TRBD1 matching over 11 bases. This CDR3 contains 14 residues. The V gene end was trimmed by 4 bases and the J gene end by 2 bases; junction bases not matched to a gene: 2. The germline gives CDR1 SGDLS, CDR2 YYNGEE. CDR3: CASSLGQGAYEQYF. The CDR3 coding sequence is TGTGCCAGCAGCTTGGGACAGGGGGCCTACGAGCAGTACTTC.

Worth noting for this clone: The identical CDR3 is also encoded by other nucleotide sequences in the sample. The chain is built from TRBV29-1 and TRBJ2-2; D unclear. Germline CDR1 SQVTM, CDR2 ANQGSEA. V dropped 2 bases and J dropped 2 bases, with 6 bases sitting between them. CDR3 length: 13 amino acids. This CDR3 is CSVESPNTGELFF. The CDR3, as DNA: TGCAGCGTTGAATCACCTAACACCGGGGAGCTGTTTTTT.

The V call is TRBV27, the J call TRBJ2-1, with TRBD2 matching over 13 bases. Germline V gene sequence: CDR1 MNHEY, CDR2 SMNVEV (reference sequence). J was trimmed by 2 bases and V by 5 bases; bases with no gene match: 6. This CDR3 comprises 17 residues. The CDR3 DNA is TGTGCCAGCAGTCTTGGACTAGCGGGGGTCCCCTACAATGAGCAGTTCTTC. This translates into CASSLGLAGVPYNEQFF.

The J gene is TRBJ2-1, the V gene TRBV6-1; 7 bases align to TRBD1. Germline CDR1 reads MNHNS; CDR2 reads SASEGT. CDR3 length: 13 amino acids. Trimming cost V 7 bases and J 3 bases; bases outside gene matches: 3. In DNA form, the CDR3 reads TGTGCCAGCACCTGGGACAGCTACAATGAGCAGTTCTTC. Translating it yields CASTWDSYNEQFF.

Points on this clone: This sample includes further DNA sequences coding for the same CDR3. The V and J genes are TRBV27 and TRBJ2-7; D not certain. Germline V gene data show CDR1 as MNHEY and CDR2 as SMNVEV (reference sequence). The V and J ends lost 5 bases and 2 bases respectively, with 10 bases between them. This CDR3 is 13 amino acids long. CDR3 in amino acids: CASSLGRTYEQYF. The CDR3 DNA sequence: TGTGCCAGCAGTCTCGGACGGACCTACGAGCAGTACTTC.

V is TRBV7-2 and J is TRBJ2-7; D tentatively fits TRBD1 or TRBD2 (5 bases each). Trimming stripped 5 bases from V and 3 bases from J, with 14 bases between. CDR1 is SGHTA and CDR2 is FQGNSA in the germline V gene. This CDR3 is 14 amino acids long. In DNA form, the CDR3 reads TGTGCCAGCAGCACACCGGGACCTTTCTACGAGCAGTACTTC. Amino acids: CASSTPGPFYEQYF.

The V call is TRBV28, the J call TRBJ1-5; 7 bases fit TRBD1. The CDR3 runs 14 residues. V lost 5 bases to trimming and J lost 6 bases; unmatched junction nucleotides: 7. Germline lookup yields CDR1 MDHEN and CDR2 SYDVKM. The CDR3 protein is CASSVTGVGQPQHF. CDR3 DNA: TGTGCCAGCAGTGTTACAGGGGTAGGTCAGCCCCAGCATTTT.

This sequence joins TRBV10-3 and TRBJ1-6; no clear D gene. Trimming took off 6 bases at V and 5 bases at J, with 14 bases between the two ends. The germline V gene encodes CDR1 ENHRY and CDR2 SYGVKD. CDR3 length: 15 amino acids. The CDR3 DNA is TGTGCCATCAGCGATGATGGGGTAGATAATTCACCCCTCCACTTT. It codes for CAISDDGVDNSPLHF.

About this clone itself: The same CDR3 also results from other DNA sequences found in this sample. The chain combines TRBV5-4 with TRBJ2-7, with TRBD1 matching over 8 bases. V lost 0 bases and J lost 3; bases outside the gene matches: 2. Germline CDR1 and CDR2: SGHNT and YYREEE (reference sequence). The CDR3 runs to 14 residues. The CDR3 protein is CASSLGDRGYEQYF. The CDR3 DNA sequence: TGTGCCAGCAGCTTGGGCGACAGGGGCTACGAGCAGTACTTC.

The V and J genes are TRBV6-4 and TRBJ2-6; D is perhaps TRBD2 (5 bases). Trimming removed 7 bases at V and 12 bases at J, with 22 bases between. Germline loops: CDR1 MRHNA, CDR2 SNTAGT. The CDR3 runs 15 residues. CDR3 in DNA: TGTGCCAGCAAGAGGAGGTCCGACGCGTCCACCGTCCTGACTTTC. It translates to CASKRRSDASTVLTF.

J is TRBJ2-1 and V is TRBV6-5; D is ambiguous. The germline V gene has CDR1 MNHEY and CDR2 SVGAGI. Deletions cut 5 bases from V and 6 bases from J, with 11 bases between. The CDR3 extends over 13 amino acids. The CDR3 reads CASSHVSGNEQFF. CDR3 DNA sequence: TGTGCCAGCAGTCACGTGAGTGGCAATGAGCAGTTCTTC.

This sequence joins TRBV9 and TRBJ1-4; D unclear. This CDR3 spans 15 amino acids. The V end was cut by 0 bases, the J end by 8 bases, with 14 bases between. Germline CDR1 and CDR2: SGDLS and YYNGEE. The CDR3: CASSVEASPGEKLFF. The CDR3 DNA sequence: TGTGCCAGCAGCGTAGAGGCCTCCCCGGGAGAAAAACTGTTTTTT.

The rearrangement joins TRBV19 to TRBJ2-7; D unclear. This CDR3 region has 14 residues. V dropped 5 bases and J dropped 2 bases, with 13 bases sitting between them. Germline V CDR1 and CDR2: LNHDA, SQIVND (reference sequence). The DNA for the CDR3 is TGTGCCAGTAGTTATCAGATAGAGACCTACGAGCAGTACTTC. Its translation: CASSYQIETYEQYF.

CDR3 DNA: TGTGCCAGCAGTGAAGTACGACTGGACGAGCAGTACTTC. This gives the protein CASSEVRLDEQYF. This chain connects TRBV6-1 to TRBJ2-7; D unclear. The CDR3 spans 13 residues. The germline V gene encodes CDR1 MNHNS and CDR2 SASEGT. The germline V and J ends were trimmed by 1 base and 5 bases, with 9 bases remaining between them.

The CDR3 spells CASSTNSYEQYF. The CDR3 coding sequence is TGTGCCAGCAGCACGAACTCCTACGAGCAGTACTTC. V gene TRBV11-2 combines with J gene TRBJ2-7, with D unresolved. This CDR3 is built from 12 residues. Germline lookup yields CDR1 SGHAT and CDR2 FQNNGV. V was pared by 5 bases and J by 0 bases, with 5 bases between.

This clone turned up a few times. V and J are TRBV7-9 and TRBJ1-1; 9 positions agree with TRBD1. This CDR3 spans 14 amino acids. The trim removed 0 bases at V and 7 bases at J, leaving 3 bases unmatched. In germline, CDR1 is SEHNR, CDR2 FQNEAQ (reference sequence). CDR3 loop: CASSLAGGQGEAFF. The CDR3 bases are TGTGCCAGCAGCTTAGCTGGGGGACAGGGTGAAGCTTTCTTT. The entire variable domain, with the rest obtained from reference TRBV7-9 and TRBJ1-1, is as follows: DTGVSQNPRHKITKRGQNVTFRCDPISEHNRLYWYRQTLGQGPEFLTYFQNEAQLEKSRLLSDRFSAERPKGSFSTLEIQRTEQGDSAMYLCASSLAGGQGEAFFGQGTRLTVV.

This clone has just a few counts. This same CDR3 is encoded by further DNA sequences in the sample. This chain links TRBV7-9 with TRBJ1-5; D may be TRBD1 (5 bases). CDR3 length: 12 amino acids. V was cut by 3 bases and J by 7 bases, with 7 bases left in between. From germline, CDR1 is SEHNR and CDR2 FQNEAQ (reference sequence). The CDR3 nucleotides are TGTGCCAGCAGCTTGGGGGGACAGCCCCAGCATTTT. Protein sequence: CASSLGGQPQHF.

Only one count was recorded for this clone. The rearrangement joins TRBV2 to TRBJ2-2, with no clear D. The germline V gene has CDR1 SNHLY and CDR2 FYNNEI. Trimming left V 8 bases short and J 2 bases short, with 9 bases between. The CDR3 has 13 residues. The CDR3 here is CASFPGNTGELFF. CDR3 nucleotides: TGTGCCAGCTTCCCAGGAAACACCGGGGAGCTGTTTTTT.

V is TRBV10-3 and J is TRBJ2-7; no reliable D call. Per the germline V gene, CDR1 is ENHRY and CDR2 is SYGVKD. V was trimmed by 0 bases and J by 5 bases, leaving 11 bases between them. This CDR3 spans 14 amino acids. CDR3 residues: CAISESLWSNEQYF. CDR3 in DNA: TGTGCCATCAGTGAGTCATTGTGGAGCAACGAGCAGTACTTC.

About this clone itself: The sample carries other DNA sequences with the same CDR3. This chain connects TRBV27 to TRBJ2-1; 8 bases match TRBD1. Germline values: CDR1 MNHEY, CDR2 SMNVEV (reference sequence). The CDR3 loop spans 14 amino acids. The V segment lost 5 bases and the J segment 2 bases; nucleotides outside the gene matches: 2. CDR3 DNA: TGTGCCAGCAGTCTGGACAGGGCCTACAATGAGCAGTTCTTC. The encoded protein is CASSLDRAYNEQFF.

The chain joins TRBV5-4 to TRBJ2-7; the D gene is possibly TRBD1 (5 bases). This CDR3 region has 15 residues. Germline lookup yields CDR1 SGHNT and CDR2 YYREEE (reference sequence). The V gene lost 0 bases and the J gene lost 4 bases, with 14 bases spanning the gap. The CDR3 loop reads CASSLEGHLPYEQYF. CDR3 in DNA: TGTGCCAGCAGCTTGGAAGGACATCTTCCTTACGAGCAGTACTTC. Full variable domain (remainder filled in from reference TRBV5-4 and TRBJ2-7): ETGVTQSPTHLIKTRGQQVTLRCSSQSGHNTVSWYQQALGQGPQFIFQYYREEENGRGNFPPRFSGLQFPNYSSELNVNALELDDSALYLCASSLEGHLPYEQYFGPGTRLTVT.

CDR3 in amino acids: CASSLVGAPYGYTF. CDR3 sequence (DNA): TGTGCCAGCAGCTTAGTGGGGGCGCCCTATGGCTACACCTTC. The chain combines TRBV7-2 with TRBJ1-2, with a possible D match to TRBD1 (6 bases). Trimming removed 1 base at V and 4 bases at J, with 10 bases between. The germline CDR1 and CDR2 sequences are SGHTA and FQGNSA. This CDR3 has 14 amino acids.

The chain carries TRBV2 and TRBJ2-5; the D call may be TRBD1 or TRBD2 (5 bases each). Trimming took off 1 base at V and 1 base at J, with 13 bases between the two ends. This CDR3 has 16 residues. Per the germline V gene, CDR1 is SNHLY and CDR2 is FYNNEI. In nucleotides, the CDR3 is TGTGCCAGCAGTGAAGTCCTGGGGACCTTCCAAGAGACCCAGTACTTC. It yields the protein CASSEVLGTFQETQYF.